The table lists the clone carrying this TCR beta chain with many counts. The antigen is undetermined. The CDR3 consists of 11 residues. With 7 bases clipped from V and 3 bases from J, the junction kept 3 bases outside the gene matches. Germline CDR1 is GTSNPN and CDR2 is SVGIG (reference sequence). This sample stems from a study of Graves' ophthalmopathy and Graves' hyperthyroidism. The study, taken as a whole, reports: Most thyroid clonotypes with frequency above 0.001 were detected in blood too.

The authors amplified TCR beta CDR3 regions, and they did so from RNA transcripts for repertoire sequencing. First-round RT-PCR employed HTBI primers, with a second-round multiplex PCR after it. Via MiXCR, TCRdb re-called the multiplex PCR reads, giving one row per CDR3 protein. The table shows almost 400,000 distinct CDR3 sequences, with around 20% occurring only once. The clonotype comes from a woman aged 18-29 years with Graves' ophthalmopathy. The sample taken for sequencing was peripheral blood. The chain recombines TRBV30 with TRBJ2-7, with 7 nucleotides matching TRBD1. The CDR3 DNA reads TGTGCCTATCGACAGGGCTACGAGCAGTACTTC. It codes for CAYRQGYEQYF.